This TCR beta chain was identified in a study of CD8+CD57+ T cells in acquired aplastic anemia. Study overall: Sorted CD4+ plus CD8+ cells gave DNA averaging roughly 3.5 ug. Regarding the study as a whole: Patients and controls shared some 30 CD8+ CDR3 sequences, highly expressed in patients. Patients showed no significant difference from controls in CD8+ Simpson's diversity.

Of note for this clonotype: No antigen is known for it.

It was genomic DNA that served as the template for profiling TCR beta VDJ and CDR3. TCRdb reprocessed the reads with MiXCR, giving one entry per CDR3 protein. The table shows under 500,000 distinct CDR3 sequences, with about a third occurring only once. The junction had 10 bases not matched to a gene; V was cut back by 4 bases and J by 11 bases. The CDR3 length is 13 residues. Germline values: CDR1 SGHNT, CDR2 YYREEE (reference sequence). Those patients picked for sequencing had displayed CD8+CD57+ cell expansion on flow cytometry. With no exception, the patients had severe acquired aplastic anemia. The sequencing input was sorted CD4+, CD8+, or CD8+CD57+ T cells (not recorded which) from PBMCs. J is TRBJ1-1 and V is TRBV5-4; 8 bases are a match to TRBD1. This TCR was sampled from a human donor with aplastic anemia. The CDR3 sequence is CASSGGDRRLAFF. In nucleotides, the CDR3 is TGTGCCAGCAGCGGTGGGGACAGGAGGTTGGCTTTCTTT.